These 23 T cell receptor beta chains share one sample of origin, sequenced in a study of cytomegalovirus exposure and HLA in healthy donors. Primers included in the PCR were 60 Vbeta and 13 Jbeta primers. Profiled with immunoSEQ multiplex PCR; TCRdb holds only in-frame clones, not every one. The sample comprises under 300,000 clones, under 80% of which are singletons, and approximately 2.1% rests with the top ten. The source material was PBMCs. The receptors stem from a female donor in good health and CMV-seronegative.

The chain joins TRBV5-1 to TRBJ2-5, with D tentatively TRBD1 (5 bases). TRBJ2-7 explains the end of the DNA better; the J call may be wrong. The CDR3 is 14 amino acids. The V gene's germline CDR1 is SGHRS and CDR2 YFSETQ. The CDR3 is CASSLVGATYEQYF. The CDR3 region has the DNA TGCGCCAGCAGCTTGGTAGGGGCGACCTACGAGCAGTACTTC.

The chain carries TRBV6-5 and TRBJ2-3, with a weak D call TRBD2 (7 bases). CDR1 MNHEY and CDR2 SVGAGI come from the germline V gene. Trimming shortened V by 8 bases and J by 3 bases, and 18 bases separated the two germline ends. The CDR3 totals 15 residues. The CDR3 reads CASSQGLAETDTQYF. CDR3 nucleotides: TGTGCCAGCTCCCAGGGGCTAGCGGAGACAGATACGCAGTATTTT.

The chain combines TRBV4-1 with TRBJ2-5; the D gene is possibly TRBD1 (5 bases). The J call is uncertain, as TRBJ2-7 better fits the DNA end. Germline-derived CDR1 and CDR2 are MGHRA and YSYEKL. The CDR3 has 14 amino acids. CDR3 nucleotides: TGCGCCAGCAGCCCCCAGACAGAAGCCTACGAGCAGTACTTC. Translated, it gives CASSPQTEAYEQYF.

J is TRBJ2-4 and V is TRBV5-1, with 14 bases lining up with TRBD2. Looked up from germline, CDR1 is SGHRS and CDR2 is YFSETQ. There are 18 residues in the CDR3. J gave up 3 bases and V 4 bases, and 9 bases lay outside the gene matches. CDR3 loop: CASSPGTSGSYSKNIQYF. The CDR3 DNA reads as TGCGCCAGCAGCCCGGGGACTAGCGGGAGCTATAGCAAAAACATTCAGTACTTC.

The V call is TRBV29-1, the J call TRBJ2-7, with 11 bases lining up with TRBD1. The J segment lost 4 bases and the V segment lost 3 bases, leaving 5 bases of the junction unmatched. The germline CDR1 and CDR2 sequences are SQVTM and ANQGSEA. The CDR3 has 14 amino acids. The CDR3 loop is CSVDAGQGAYEQYF. DNA for the CDR3: TGCAGCGTTGACGCCGGACAGGGGGCTTACGAGCAGTACTTC.

Here the CDR3 reads CASSLLGISYNEQFF. The CDR3 nucleotides read TGCGCCAGCAGCTTGCTCGGGATCTCCTACAATGAGCAGTTCTTC. The chain uses TRBV5-1 and TRBJ2-1, with D tentatively TRBD2 (5 bases). V lost 1 base and J 0 bases, leaving 8 bases between the germline ends. Germline V gives CDR1 SGHRS, CDR2 YFSETQ. The CDR3 is 15 residues long.

The V gene is TRBV12-5, the J gene TRBJ1-4, with 7 bases identical to TRBD1. Looked up from germline, CDR1 is LGHNT and CDR2 is FRNRAP. With 5 bases clipped from V and 0 bases from J, the junction kept 3 bases outside the gene matches. The CDR3 is 15 amino acids. CDR3 region: CASGPGQTTNEKLFF. The CDR3 bases are TGTGCTAGTGGTCCGGGACAGACAACTAATGAAAAACTGTTTTTT.

The rearrangement joins TRBV5-1 to TRBJ1-4; D gene ambiguous. Germline V gene data show CDR1 as SGHRS and CDR2 as YFSETQ. V was pared by 0 bases and J by 8 bases, with 11 bases between. This CDR3 contains 14 residues. The DNA of the CDR3 is TGCGCCAGCAGCTTGGCTCCAGGAGGCGAAAAACTGTTTTTT. Translating it yields CASSLAPGGEKLFF.

This clone was recorded a few times. This chain uses TRBV7-9 with TRBJ2-2, with 10 bases fitting TRBD2. Germline V CDR1 and CDR2: SEHNR, FQNEAQ (reference sequence). J lost 3 bases, V lost 4 bases, and 8 bases had no gene match. The CDR3 is 17 residues long. This chain's CDR3 is CASSSTGTSEHTGELFF. CDR3 DNA sequence: TGTGCCAGCAGCTCGACAGGGACTAGCGAACACACCGGGGAGCTGTTTTTT.

The chain combines TRBV10-1 with TRBJ2-5; possible D gene TRBD1, 5 bases. The CDR3 is 13 amino acids. The germline V gene has CDR1 WNHNN and CDR2 SYGVQD (reference sequence). Between the trimmed V and J ends, which lost 7 bases and 4 bases, there was a span of 13 bases. CDR3: CASTQGWPETQYF. CDR3 DNA: TGCGCCAGCACCCAGGGATGGCCAGAGACCCAGTACTTC.

J is TRBJ2-5 and V is TRBV10-1, with D possibly being TRBD1 (6 bases). Germline V gene data show CDR1 as WNHNN and CDR2 as SYGVQD (reference sequence). CDR3 size: 13 residues. Trimming removed 0 bases at V and 8 bases at J, with 10 bases between. DNA of the CDR3: TGCGCCAGCAGTGAGTCTATAGGGGGAACCCAGTACTTC. Its protein is CASSESIGGTQYF.

To note about this clone: A junction boundary mismatches the germline segment, possibly from a read error. The chain uses TRBV28 and TRBJ2-1, with TRBD1 matching 7 bases. Per the germline V gene, CDR1 is MDHEN and CDR2 is SYDVKM. The CDR3 has 13 amino acids. In DNA form, the CDR3 reads TGTGCCAGCAGTTTAGCCTCGGGGACAGTGGTCCTCTTC. This sequence encodes CASSLASGTVVLF.

In its sample, this clone was seen a few times. The chain links TRBV2 to TRBJ2-5, with TRBD1 matching 9 bases. CDR1 SNHLY and CDR2 FYNNEI come from the germline V gene. The V segment lost 4 bases and the J segment 6 bases; nucleotides outside the gene matches: 6. This CDR3 is 14 amino acids long. The CDR3, as DNA: TGTGCCAGCAGTGCAACAGGGGGCTCTCAGACCCAGTACTTC. This translates into CASSATGGSQTQYF.

The V call is TRBV28, the J call TRBJ2-2; D not certain. The germline V and J ends were trimmed by 2 bases and 0 bases, with 4 bases remaining between them. From germline, CDR1 is MDHEN and CDR2 SYDVKM. This CDR3 contains 14 residues. In DNA form, the CDR3 reads TGTGCCAGCAGTTTAGGCCCGAACACCGGGGAGCTGTTTTTT. Protein sequence: CASSLGPNTGELFF.

Here the CDR3 reads CASTLGQDYNEQFF. Written as DNA, the CDR3 is TGTGCCAGCACCCTAGGACAGGATTACAATGAGCAGTTCTTC. The V gene is TRBV5-4, the J gene TRBJ2-1, with 7 bases matching TRBD1. The CDR3 is 14 amino acids. Losses at the gene ends were 6 bases for V and 4 bases for J; bases not matched to a gene: 7. Germline CDR1 SGHNT, CDR2 YYREEE (reference sequence).

Only one count was recorded for this clone. The V gene is TRBV6-5, the J gene TRBJ2-7, with TRBD1 as a possible D gene (6 bases). Looked up from germline, CDR1 is MNHEY and CDR2 is SVGAGI. The V gene lost 0 bases and the J gene lost 1 base, with 10 bases spanning the gap. This CDR3 comprises 15 residues. The CDR3 spells CASSYSRQGSYEQYF. CDR3 DNA sequence: TGTGCCAGCAGTTACTCGAGGCAGGGGTCCTACGAGCAGTACTTC.

The chain uses TRBV9 and TRBJ2-1, with 9 bases lining up with TRBD1. V shed 4 bases, J shed 8 bases, and the junction held 7 bases outside the gene matches. Germline lookup yields CDR1 SGDLS and CDR2 YYNGEE. CDR3 length: 14 amino acids. The CDR3 spells CASSRGQGRDEQFF. DNA for the CDR3: TGTGCCAGCAGCCGGGGACAGGGAAGGGATGAGCAGTTCTTC.

This clone was seen a few times. The rearrangement joins TRBV9 to TRBJ2-1; 9 nucleotides align to TRBD2. The CDR3 runs to 18 residues. The V and J ends lost 4 bases and 2 bases, in that order; junction bases with no gene match: 13. CDR1 is SGDLS, CDR2 YYNGEE, per germline. CDR3 residues: CASSPQGVAGVPYNEQFF. For the CDR3, the DNA is TGTGCCAGCAGCCCCCAGGGGGTAGCGGGAGTTCCCTACAATGAGCAGTTCTTC.

The gene calls are TRBV29-1 and TRBJ2-1; 10 bases are a match to TRBD1. V shed 4 bases, J shed 2 bases, and the junction held 14 bases outside the gene matches. The length of the CDR3 is 18 residues. Germline V gene data show CDR1 as SQVTM and CDR2 as ANQGSEA. CDR3 sequence: CSVGGTGDRETAYNEQFF. DNA for the CDR3: TGCAGCGTTGGCGGGACAGGGGATCGGGAGACCGCCTACAATGAGCAGTTCTTC.

The rearrangement uses TRBV28 and TRBJ2-5; possible D gene TRBD2, 6 bases. The germline V gene encodes CDR1 MDHEN and CDR2 SYDVKM. The CDR3 loop spans 13 amino acids. Trimming removed 10 bases from V and 7 bases from J, with 19 bases in between. Written as DNA, the CDR3 is TGTGCCACCCAAGCGGGTGGAATTGGGACCCAGTACTTC. It is translated as CATQAGGIGTQYF.

V and J are TRBV27 and TRBJ1-1; 10 bases are shared with TRBD1. CDR1 MNHEY and CDR2 SMNVEV come from the germline V gene (reference sequence). The CDR3 totals 16 residues. The J segment lost 5 bases and the V segment lost 7 bases, leaving 13 bases of the junction unmatched. The CDR3 here is CASNFLGTGDVTEAFF. The CDR3 DNA follows: TGTGCCAGCAACTTTTTAGGGACAGGGGATGTGACTGAAGCTTTCTTT.

The genes are TRBV6-1 and TRBJ1-2, with a possible D match to TRBD1 (6 bases). CDR1 is MNHNS, CDR2 SASEGT, per germline. The CDR3 has 15 residues. With 3 bases removed from V and 8 bases from J, the gap between germline ends came to 19 bases. The CDR3 here is CASSDSSGALTGYTF. The CDR3, as DNA: TGTGCCAGCAGTGATTCCTCAGGGGCCCTCACGGGCTACACCTTC.

The J gene is TRBJ2-5, the V gene TRBV5-1; 11 nucleotides match TRBD2. Germline CDR1 and CDR2: SGHRS and YFSETQ. The CDR3 loop spans 15 amino acids. After removal of 0 bases from V and 4 bases from J, the junction contained 2 bases not matched to a gene. The CDR3 nucleotides read TGCGCCAGCAGCTTGGTGGGGACTAGCGGAGAGACCCAGTACTTC. Its translation is CASSLVGTSGETQYF.